The entry below gives a single TCR beta chain sequence along with its context. This specimen comes from a study of blood T cell repertoires in COVID-19. Profiling relied on immunoSEQ multiplex PCR, and the TCRdb table lists in-frame clones only, not all of them. Of roughly 360,000 clones listed, more than 75% are singletons. The CDR3 is made up of 15 amino acids. V lost 1 base, J lost 7 bases, and 14 bases lay in between. CDR1 is SGHTA, CDR2 FQGNSA, per germline. J is TRBJ2-1 and V is TRBV7-2; a weak D match, TRBD2 (6 bases). The source is a woman aged 30 to 39 with acute COVID-19. Sequencing was performed on PBMCs or T cells enriched from blood (not recorded which). CDR3: CASSLVVSGGNEQFF. For the CDR3, the DNA is TGTGCCAGCAGCTTAGTAGTTAGCGGAGGGAATGAGCAGTTCTTC.